Below, 20 T cell receptor beta chains from the same sample are listed, as sequenced in a study of blood T cell repertoires in COVID-19. Here immunoSEQ multiplex PCR was the method, and the copy in TCRdb shows in-frame clones only, minus some. The profile shows 20,000 or so clones, 70% to 85% of them singletons. The sequenced sample consisted of peripheral blood. These receptors all stem from a human donor in a cohort sampled during active COVID-19.

The chain uses TRBV30 and TRBJ2-1; weak D call: TRBD2 (5 bases). V was shortened by 0 bases and J by 3 bases, with 12 bases between the two germline ends. The CDR3 is 15 amino acids. The germline gives CDR1 GTSNPN, CDR2 SVGIG (reference sequence). The CDR3 here is CAWSVRGSFYNEQFF. The CDR3 region has the DNA TGTGCCTGGAGTGTACGCGGGTCTTTCTACAATGAGCAGTTCTTC.

The rearrangement joins TRBV4-1 to TRBJ2-3; D remains unclear. The CDR3 spans 16 residues. The V end lost 1 base, the J end lost 0 bases, and 11 bases lay between the germline ends. The germline gives CDR1 MGHRA, CDR2 YSYEKL. As DNA, the CDR3 is TGCGCCAGCAGCCAAGGTGTTGCGGCTAGCACAGATACGCAGTATTTT. It yields the protein CASSQGVAASTDTQYF.

The V gene is TRBV28, the J gene TRBJ2-1; 9 bases map to TRBD2. From germline, CDR1 is MDHEN and CDR2 SYDVKM. The CDR3 loop spans 15 amino acids. Unmatched junction bases numbered 10, after V lost 6 bases and J lost 7 bases. CDR3 DNA: TGTGCCAGCAGGGTGCCGGGACTAGCTTTGAATGAGCAGTTCTTC. It yields the protein CASRVPGLALNEQFF.

The chain couples TRBV9 to TRBJ2-2; D not resolved. This CDR3 contains 15 residues. V was pared by 4 bases and J by 3 bases, with 13 bases between. Germline V gives CDR1 SGDLS, CDR2 YYNGEE. The CDR3: CASSPPRHYTGELFF. For the CDR3, the DNA is TGTGCCAGCAGCCCCCCCAGACACTACACCGGGGAGCTGTTTTTT.

The rearrangement joins TRBV27 to TRBJ2-7, with D possibly TRBD2 on 6 matching bases. CDR1 is MNHEY and CDR2 is SMNVEV in the germline V gene (reference sequence). The germline V and J ends were trimmed by 6 bases and 2 bases, with 32 bases remaining between them. The CDR3 extends over 20 amino acids. The CDR3 DNA reads as TGTGCCAGCAGCCAAAAACCCCTTAGCACCGCCGGGACTCAAACCTACGAGCAGTACTTC. Encoded protein: CASSQKPLSTAGTQTYEQYF.

The V call is TRBV3-1 (or the pseudogene TRBV3-2), the J call TRBJ1-2; D call uncertain. The ends were cut back, 0 bases at V and 2 bases at J, with 10 bases in the middle. The CDR3 covers 15 residues. The germline CDR1 and CDR2 sequences are LGHDT and YNNKEL (reference sequence). The CDR3 DNA reads as TGTGCCAGCAGCCAAGAACATACAGCCAACTATGGCTACACCTTC. This gives the protein CASSQEHTANYGYTF.

This clone occurred a few times. The rearrangement uses TRBV4-1 and TRBJ2-7; 14 nucleotides match TRBD2. The CDR3 sequence is 18 residues long. Trimming took 5 bases from V and 2 from J; bases not matched to a gene: 11. Per the germline V gene, CDR1 is MGHRA and CDR2 is YSYEKL. The CDR3 protein is CASSGGTSGRSDPYEQYF. The CDR3 nucleotides are TGCGCCAGCAGCGGAGGGACTAGCGGGAGATCCGATCCCTACGAGCAGTACTTC.

The chain carries TRBV14 and TRBJ2-5; 7 bases fit TRBD1. The germline gives CDR1 SGHDN, CDR2 FVKESK. CDR3 length: 14 residues. Trimming took 4 bases from V and 2 from J; bases not matched to a gene: 4. The CDR3 spells CASSRLGQQETQYF. Written as DNA, the CDR3 is TGTGCCAGCAGCCGCCTGGGACAGCAAGAGACCCAGTACTTC.

A single count supports this clone. V and J are TRBV7-2 and TRBJ2-1, with TRBD1 matching over 7 bases. CDR1 SGHTA and CDR2 FQGNSA come from the germline V gene. V shed 8 bases and J 0 bases; nucleotides not matched to a gene: 4. The CDR3 has 14 residues. The CDR3 is CASCRDSSYNEQFF. CDR3 bases: TGTGCCAGCTGCCGGGACAGCTCCTACAATGAGCAGTTCTTC.

This rearrangement joins TRBV5-5 to TRBJ2-3; D not certain. Germline V lookup: CDR1 SGHKS, CDR2 YYEKEE (reference sequence). Between the trimmed V and J ends, which lost 4 bases and 6 bases, there was a span of 18 bases. The CDR3 loop spans 15 amino acids. The CDR3 sequence: CASSVGDTDSDTQYF. CDR3 nucleotides: TGTGCCAGCAGCGTGGGCGACACGGATTCGGATACGCAGTATTTT.

V is TRBV28 and J is TRBJ1-4, with a tentative D call TRBD1 (5 bases). With 5 bases removed from V and 7 bases from J, the gap between germline ends came to 11 bases. This CDR3 has 13 amino acids. Germline-derived CDR1 and CDR2 are MDHEN and SYDVKM. The CDR3 sequence: CASSPGLGEKLFF. The CDR3 region has the DNA TGTGCCAGCAGTCCGGGACTGGGTGAAAAACTGTTTTTT.

This chain links TRBV2 with TRBJ1-5, with 10 bases lining up with TRBD1. V dropped 7 bases and J dropped 5; count of bases not matched to a gene: 8. There are 15 residues in the CDR3. The germline V gene encodes CDR1 SNHLY and CDR2 FYNNEI. The CDR3 loop is CASTRDRGRDQPQHF. The CDR3 nucleotides read TGTGCCAGCACCAGGGACAGGGGCCGGGATCAGCCCCAGCATTTT.

J is TRBJ2-7 and V is TRBV7-6, with TRBD1 matching 7 bases. The CDR3 loop spans 15 amino acids. Germline V gene lookup returns CDR1 SGHVS and CDR2 FNYEAQ. V dropped 1 base and J dropped 5; count of bases not matched to a gene: 8. CDR3 bases: TGTGCCAGCAGCTTAGTGGGGACAGAGGGAAACGAGCAGTACTTC. The encoded protein is CASSLVGTEGNEQYF.

This clone was seen once. The chain carries TRBV1 and TRBJ2-7; the D call of TRBD2 is as the table states it, not checked on the DNA. TRBV1 is a recognized pseudogene. This CDR3 is 18 amino acids long. The CDR3 DNA reads as TGCACCAGCAGCCAAGTTATCCCCCGGGAGTGGAGCTCCTACGAGCAGTACTTC. Translating gives CTSSQVIPREWSSYEQYF.

In this sample, this clone turned up once. This chain's CDR3 is CASSIAGVATEAFF. The CDR3 nucleotides read TGTGCCAGTAGTATAGCAGGGGTTGCGACTGAAGCTTTCTTT. V gene TRBV19 combines with J gene TRBJ1-1; weak D call: TRBD1 (6 bases). Germline loops: CDR1 LNHDA, CDR2 SQIVND (reference sequence). The V gene lost 1 base and the J gene lost 5 bases, with 11 bases spanning the gap. This CDR3 is built from 14 residues.

The chain is built from TRBV6-4 and TRBJ2-7, with a possible D match to TRBD1 (5 bases). Germline V gene lookup returns CDR1 MRHNA and CDR2 SNTAGT. The CDR3 is 18 amino acids. V was clipped by 3 bases and J by 3 bases, with 24 bases between them. The CDR3 here is CASSEFRQIRVTDYEQYF. The CDR3 DNA reads TGTGCCAGCAGTGAATTTAGACAGATTAGGGTAACGGACTACGAGCAGTACTTC.

The rearrangement uses TRBV5-1 and TRBJ2-3; D may be TRBD1 (6 bases). This CDR3 contains 15 residues. Trimming left V 3 bases short and J 6 bases short, with 17 bases between. CDR1 is SGHRS and CDR2 is YFSETQ in the germline V gene. CDR3 region: CASSSQGRGADTQYF. The CDR3 DNA reads as TGCGCCAGCAGCTCACAGGGAAGAGGGGCCGATACGCAGTATTTT. Using reference TRBV5-1 and TRBJ2-3 for the parts outside the CDR3, the full variable domain is KAGVTQTPRYLIKTRGQQVTLSCSPISGHRSVSWYQQTPGQGLQFLFEYFSETQRNKGNFPGRFSGRQFSNSRSEMNVSTLELGDSALYLCASSSQGRGADTQYFGPGTRLTVL.

The chain recombines TRBV9 with TRBJ1-4; D may be TRBD1 (5 bases). The germline CDR1 and CDR2 sequences are SGDLS and YYNGEE. With 0 bases removed from V and 5 bases from J, the gap between germline ends came to 11 bases. The CDR3 is 15 amino acids. CDR3 residues: CASSVGQGGNEKLFF. The CDR3 DNA follows: TGTGCCAGCAGCGTAGGCCAGGGAGGAAATGAAAAACTGTTTTTT.

The genes are TRBV9 and TRBJ1-1, with 10 bases that match TRBD1. Germline lookup yields CDR1 SGDLS and CDR2 YYNGEE. J lost 9 bases, V lost 3 bases, and 8 bases had no gene match. The CDR3 contains 14 residues. CDR3 sequence: CASSGGQGTPQAFF. In DNA form, the CDR3 reads TGTGCCAGCAGCGGGGGACAGGGGACCCCCCAAGCTTTCTTT.

The chain couples TRBV28 to TRBJ1-4; no definite D call. Trimming removed 6 bases from V and 7 bases from J, with 24 bases in between. This CDR3 has 17 amino acids. The V gene's germline CDR1 is MDHEN and CDR2 SYDVKM. The DNA of the CDR3 is TGTGCCAGCAGGCCCACCCGGGGAATCTCCAGGAGTGAAAAACTGTTTTTT. Encoded protein: CASRPTRGISRSEKLFF.